The rows below give T cell receptor beta chains drawn from one sample of a study of blood T cells in healthy people across ages. Each CDR3 protein gets one entry after TCRdb re-called the 5' RACE reads with MiXCR. The top ten clones hold roughly 3.7% of a sample with about 1.5 million distinct CDR3 sequences, approximately 39% of them seen once. The sequencing sample was made of blood. The receptors shown here come from a woman aged 18-30 years in good health. Both conserved end residues are part of each CDR3. D genes are given only for firm matches.

TRBV12-3/TRBV12-4	NA	TRBJ2-3	CASSFRADYTDTQYF
TRBV20-1	NA	TRBJ2-3	CSARDRGGGYTDTQYF
TRBV3-1	NA	TRBJ2-2	CASSQLVRFLVRELFF
TRBV7-9	NA	TRBJ2-1	CASSPLTGLYSYNERFF
TRBV2	NA	TRBJ2-3	CASSELIDTQYF
TRBV6-2/TRBV6-3	NA	TRBJ1-5	CASKDSDSNQPQHF
TRBV4-2	NA	TRBJ2-3	CASSQELPSTDTQYF
TRBV25-1	NA	TRBJ1-1	CASRSVTTEAFF
TRBV15	TRBD2	TRBJ2-7	CATSRGGLARKSYEQYF
TRBV9	NA	TRBJ2-1	CASSVAPRGHNEQFF
TRBV5-1	NA	TRBJ1-2	CASSNNRETNYGYTF
TRBV10-3	NA	TRBJ1-5	CAISESGGNQPQHF
TRBV28	NA	TRBJ2-2	CASSFANTGELFF
TRBV7-9	NA	TRBJ2-7	CASSVPGSPYEQYF
TRBV12-3/TRBV12-4	NA	TRBJ2-7	CASSPGQFEQYF
TRBV21-1	NA	TRBJ2-5	CASSKGLAGRQETQYF
TRBV5-1	TRBD1	TRBJ2-7	CASSLWTGGSNEQYF
TRBV7-2	NA	TRBJ1-4	CASSLGLPNEKLFF
TRBV6-5	TRBD2	TRBJ2-1	CATTSERFRNEQFF
TRBV28	TRBD1	TRBJ2-7	CASSLILGQGGYEQYF
TRBV15	NA	TRBJ1-4	CATSRDGRSGEKLFF
TRBV9	TRBD2	TRBJ2-1	CASSFGLAGPDEQFF
TRBV27	NA	TRBJ1-1	CASGPGDTEAFF
TRBV20-1	TRBD1	TRBJ1-1	CSASPGQSVNGAFF
TRBV4-3	NA	TRBJ2-1	CASSQDRASAYNEQFF
TRBV7-9	NA	TRBJ2-1	CASSRGGGQYNEQFF
TRBV18	TRBD1	TRBJ1-5	CASSPGTGLDSNQPQHF
TRBV6-6	NA	NA	CASSYLESSYNEQYF